This is a list of T cell receptor beta chains from one sample in a study of shared clonotypes between healthy human individuals. TCRdb keeps only in-frame clones here, not all; method: immunoSEQ multiplex PCR. The sample has hundreds of thousands of clones, around 73% seen once. The sample consisted of memory CD4+ T cells sorted from blood. The receptors were gathered from a woman between 25 and 40 years old in good health. Both conserved end residues are part of each CDR3. Fields, in order: J gene, V gene, D gene, clone size, CDR3 protein, CDR3 DNA. A D gene is named only where the DNA matches it firmly. Some rows mark clone size as missing; the rest say once, few, many or name a class of expanded clone.

TRBJ2-1,TRBV14,NA,once,CASSPSDSYNEQFF,TGTGCCAGCAGCCCTTCAGACTCCTACAATGAGCAGTTCTTC
TRBJ2-5,TRBV5-1,NA,NA,CASSLGGDAAPETQYF,TGCGCCAGCAGCTTGGGAGGGGACGCAGCCCCAGAGACCCAGTACTTC
TRBJ2-2,TRBV7-2,TRBD2,NA,CASSPRGLANTGELFF,TGTGCCAGCAGCCCAAGAGGACTAGCGAACACCGGGGAGCTGTTTTTT
TRBJ2-7,TRBV1,NA,NA,CTSSQCPTSSSYEQYF,TGCACCAGCAGCCAATGCCCGACTAGCAGCTCCTACGAGCAGTACTTC
TRBJ1-2,TRBV4-1,TRBD1,NA,CASSQGIAQMGNDRVDGYTF,TGCGCCAGCAGCCAAGGGATCGCACAGATGGGCAATGACAGGGTGGATGGCTACACCTTC
TRBJ1-5,TRBV19,TRBD1,NA,CASTPLGTGVQPQHF,TGTGCCAGTACCCCCTTGGGGACAGGAGTTCAGCCCCAGCATTTT
TRBJ1-2,TRBV10-3,NA,NA,CAIHGGANYGYTF,TGTGCCATCCACGGTGGGGCAAACTATGGCTACACCTTC
TRBJ1-1,TRBV19,NA,many,CASKSFMNTEAFF,TGTGCCAGTAAGTCTTTCATGAACACTGAAGCTTTCTTT
TRBJ1-4,TRBV25-1,NA,once,CASSEVGGEKSKEEKLFF,TGTGCCAGCAGTGAGGTAGGGGGGGAAAAGTCGAAGGAAGAAAAACTGTTTTTT
TRBJ2-5,TRBV7-9,TRBD2,NA,CASSSPVAGGHTGQETQYF,TGTGCCAGCAGCTCCCCGGTTGCGGGAGGCCATACGGGCCAAGAGACCCAGTACTTC
TRBJ1-1,TRBV7-9,NA,NA,CASSLAGGEGRSRAFF,TGTGCCAGCAGCTTAGCCGGGGGAGAGGGACGCTCCCGGGCTTTCTTT
TRBJ1-2,TRBV7-2,TRBD1,NA,CASSPYRTGEGYTF,TGTGCCAGCAGCCCTTACCGGACAGGGGAGGGCTACACCTTC
TRBJ1-2,TRBV29-1,NA,NA,CSVERGGSYGYTF,TGCAGCGTTGAAAGGGGGGGCAGCTATGGCTACACCTTC
TRBJ2-1,TRBV9,TRBD2,once,CASSRVLGGSSYEQFF,TGTGCCAGCAGCCGAGTATTGGGCGGGAGTTCCTATGAGCAGTTCTTC
TRBJ1-5,TRBV5-1,NA,NA,CASSLRGNQPQHF,TGCGCCAGCAGCTTGCGGGGCAATCAGCCCCAGCATTTT
TRBJ2-5,TRBV19,TRBD2,NA,CASSGREAETQYF,TGTGCCAGTAGCGGGCGGGAGGCGGAGACCCAGTACTTC
TRBJ2-1,TRBV10-1,TRBD1,NA,CASSSGQGIDNEQFF,TGCGCCAGCAGTTCTGGACAGGGGATTGACAATGAGCAGTTCTTC
TRBJ1-1,TRBV7-2,NA,NA,CASSPQGFARTEAFF,TGTGCCAGCAGCCCCCAGGGTTTTGCGCGCACTGAAGCTTTCTTT
TRBJ2-6,TRBV7-9,NA,NA,CASSLGVAASGANVLTF,TGTGCCAGCAGCTTAGGGGTCGCGGCTTCTGGGGCCAACGTCCTGACTTTC
TRBJ1-4,TRBV5-1,NA,few,CASSSGLADEKLFF,TGCGCCAGCAGCTCGGGACTAGCAGATGAAAAACTGTTTTTT
TRBJ2-2,TRBV28,NA,NA,CASRGRTNTGELFF,TGTGCCAGCAGGGGACGGACGAACACCGGGGAGCTGTTTTTT
TRBJ1-2,TRBV7-3,NA,NA,CASSLGDGNYGYTF,TGTGCCAGCAGCTTAGGGGACGGTAACTATGGCTACACCTTC
TRBJ2-3,TRBV7-6,NA,few,CASSAYKDTQYF,TGTGCCAGCAGCGCCTACAAAGATACGCAGTATTTT
TRBJ2-7,TRBV6-1,TRBD1,NA,CASRRGGQDFYEQYF,TGTGCCAGCAGGAGAGGGGGACAGGATTTCTACGAGCAGTACTTC
TRBJ2-3,TRBV5-6,NA,NA,CASSWLGQGTQYF,TGTGCCAGCAGCTGGCTCGGCCAGGGTACGCAGTATTTT
TRBJ2-5,TRBV30,TRBD1,NA,CAWGQGRSSQYF,TGTGCCTGGGGACAGGGACGATCATCCCAGTACTTC
TRBJ2-4,TRBV5-1,NA,NA,CASSSPSKNIQYF,TGCGCCAGCAGCTCCCCAAGCAAAAACATTCAGTACTTC